Following are 9 T cell receptor beta chains from one sample sequenced in a study of blood T cell repertoires in COVID-19. The assay was immunoSEQ multiplex PCR, and TCRdb's table has in-frame clones only and misses some. Of around 220,000 clones listed, around 90% were seen once; the top ten hold approximately 2%. Sequences were obtained from PBMCs or T cells enriched from blood (not recorded which). The receptors were gathered from a woman younger than 30 who had recovered from COVID-19.

V and J are TRBV29-1 and TRBJ2-7; possibly TRBD1 for D (6 bases). V was cut by 7 bases and J by 0 bases, with 13 bases left in between. This CDR3 contains 13 residues. The V gene's germline CDR1 is SQVTM and CDR2 ANQGSEA. The CDR3 DNA reads as TGCAGCGCTTCCGGGACATACTCCTACGAGCAGTACTTC. It translates to CSASGTYSYEQYF.

This chain links TRBV7-2 with TRBJ2-1; 9 positions agree with TRBD1. The CDR3 totals 15 residues. V was clipped by 6 bases and J by 2 bases; unmatched bases: 5. Germline V gives CDR1 SGHTA, CDR2 FQGNSA. CDR3 loop: CASSPQGAAYNEQFF. CDR3 bases: TGTGCCAGCAGTCCACAGGGGGCGGCCTACAATGAGCAGTTCTTC.

J is TRBJ1-4 and V is TRBV7-9; 8 nucleotides match TRBD1. CDR3 size: 17 residues. J gave up 6 bases and V 1 base, and 10 bases lay outside the gene matches. In germline, CDR1 is SEHNR, CDR2 FQNEAQ (reference sequence). CDR3 sequence reads: CASSLVGQVLFDEKLFF. The CDR3 nucleotides are TGTGCCAGCAGCTTAGTGGGACAGGTCTTGTTTGATGAAAAACTGTTTTTT.

The chain joins TRBV28 to TRBJ1-3, with D perhaps matching TRBD1 (6 bases). V lost 8 bases, J lost 0 bases, and 11 bases lay in between. The germline V gene has CDR1 MDHEN and CDR2 SYDVKM. This CDR3 has 14 residues. CDR3 sequence reads: CASGTPSSGNTIYF. For the CDR3, the DNA is TGTGCCAGCGGGACACCTAGCTCTGGAAACACCATATATTTT.

V and J are TRBV10-3 and TRBJ2-3; tentative D call: TRBD1 (6 bases). The CDR3 has 15 amino acids. The V end was cut by 6 bases, the J end by 2 bases, with 15 bases between. From germline, CDR1 is ENHRY and CDR2 SYGVKD. CDR3 sequence: CAISSRGDNTDTQYF. The CDR3 bases are TGTGCCATCAGCTCACGAGGGGACAACACAGATACGCAGTATTTT.

The rearrangement joins TRBV24-1 to TRBJ2-1, with 11 positions matching TRBD2. Per germline, CDR1 KGHDR and CDR2 SFDVKD. CDR3 length: 15 amino acids. Losses at the gene ends were 3 bases for V and 10 bases for J; bases not matched to a gene: 7. The CDR3 protein is CATSDPGLAADEQFF. The DNA for the CDR3 is TGTGCCACCAGTGATCCGGGACTAGCGGCGGACGAGCAGTTCTTC.

The gene calls are TRBV11-3 and TRBJ2-7; 7 bases agree with TRBD2. The J segment lost 3 bases and the V segment lost 4 bases, leaving 9 bases of the junction unmatched. Germline loops: CDR1 SGHNT, CDR2 YENEEA. This CDR3 spans 15 amino acids. The CDR3 DNA reads TGTGCCAGCAGCTCGCTAGCGGACACGGACTACGAGCAGTACTTC. This encodes CASSSLADTDYEQYF.

A single count supports this clone. The genes are TRBV5-4 and TRBJ2-1, with D maybe TRBD2 (5 bases). This CDR3 contains 12 residues. Germline V gene data show CDR1 as SGHNT and CDR2 as YYREEE (reference sequence). Trimming cost V 5 bases and J 10 bases, with 13 bases left between them. The CDR3 DNA reads as TGTGCCAGCAGGAGACCCGGGGAAGAGCAGTTCTTC. Protein sequence: CASRRPGEEQFF.

The chain links TRBV7-2 to TRBJ1-2; possible D gene TRBD1, 6 bases. V was clipped by 5 bases and J by 3 bases, with 13 bases between them. The CDR3 loop spans 14 amino acids. Germline V gene sequence: CDR1 SGHTA, CDR2 FQGNSA. The CDR3 nucleotides are TGTGCCAGCAGCGTGGGGGCTCAAGACTATGGCTACACCTTC. This gives the protein CASSVGAQDYGYTF.